This T cell receptor beta chain was recorded in a study of metastatic and nonmetastatic thyroid tumors (dated by TCRdb to 2020 to 2022). Study-wide context: The researchers compared repertoires between peripheral blood samples and tumor or nodule tissue samples from patients with malignant or benign thyroid disease.

General findings and caveats noted by the study authors: In both blood and tumor samples, malignant tumors were reported to have significantly higher TCR beta diversity than benign nodules.

This clone was seen ten or more times. No cognate antigen has been identified for it. Per-nucleotide qualities are absent, and no much larger clonotype sits a single base away. No patient had received any treatment before thyroid surgery. The study retrospectively analysed patient clinical samples collected from about 2012 to 2019 using T-cell receptor beta sequencing. The germline V gene specifies MNHNS as CDR1 and SASEGT as CDR2. Cut back by 4 bases and 3 bases, the V and J ends lie 9 bases apart. From the cysteine through the phenylalanine, the CDR3 covers 13 amino acids. CDR3 DNA is the only sequence kept; it has 39 bases, read in frame from the first base. The receptor library was made with PCR. The listed sequencing device is Illumina HiSeq 4000. High-throughput sequencing was used to profile the CDR3 region of the TCR beta-chain in every patient. Turning to the authors' computational methods: The researchers built a classifier to tell apart papillary thyroid cancer patients with distant metastasis, based on CDR3 differences among clinicopathological groups. Repertoire diversity was assessed with the Shannon index, and tumor-blood repertoire similarity with the Morisita-Horn index. TCRdb trimmed the raw reads at Q25, called clones with MiXCR and kept productive beta chains. TCRdb's processing, not the authors', yielded these V and J calls. Within this sample are tens of thousands of clones, with around an eighth of them counted one time only. The ten most abundant clones make up roughly 10% of the sample.

The rearranged chain carries TRBV6-1 and TRBJ2-5; the D segment cannot be called with confidence. The source is a female donor with papillary thyroid cancer or a benign thyroid nodule (not recorded which). Some clones in this sample may be carry-over from other donors' samples. The specimen was tumor tissue. The nucleotides are TGTGCCAGCAGTGCGAGACATAAAGAGACCCAGTACTTC. This translates into CASSARHKETQYF.